This entry describes one TCR beta chain. Its antigen is not yet known. No base quality values were provided; no much bigger clone lies one nucleotide off. The sample belongs to a study of T cell responses to AZD1222 COVID-19 vaccine (dated by TCRdb to the early 2020s). Concerning the study at large: AZD1222 recipients whose second dose came at about 4 weeks and those whose second dose came at about 12 weeks were combined into one group, since spike-specific TCR depth and breadth did not differ between the two schedules. A total of under 250 trial participants underwent TCR sequencing, of whom more than 200 had received two doses of AZD1222 and 26 had received two doses of the MenACWY control vaccine. Trial participants were enrolled by age into 18-55, 56-69 and 70-plus year subgroups, with roughly 160, 29 and 62 TCR-sequenced participants respectively.

Relative to germline, V is missing 7 bases and J is missing 7 bases, with 13 bases of the junction outside any gene match. Its CDR3 holds 16 amino acids, cysteine through phenylalanine. Just CDR3 DNA is preserved here, 48 bases in frame from base 1. The CDR1 and CDR2 encoded by the germline V gene (reference sequence) are LNHDA and SQIVND. What the authors observed across the whole study: In the small 56-69-year group, the increase in depth fell short of significance, most likely because of low power. Participants were mostly white British, with more females than males. The authors suggested clonal diversity may have been underestimated. Epitopes outside the regions mutated in the B.1.351 and B.1.1.7 variants were reportedly recognized by nearly half of the unique spike-specific TCRs. Conclusions about previously exposed vaccinees were limited because only six or seven AZD1222 recipients were SARS-CoV-2 seropositive at baseline. No day 14 peak-response samples were available, so repertoires were characterized only after the peak T cell response. Spike-specific TCR breadth and depth rose significantly after two AZD1222 doses compared with day 0 and with MenACWY recipients. Vaccine-associated CD4 TCRs spanned the whole spike protein, with dominant responses in regions 160-218 and 743-854.

This specimen's time point label, interpreted: baseline before first vaccination. The vaccinee samples were drawn from two UK trials, COV001 and COV002, one of which was a single-blind randomized controlled phase 2/3 trial testing AZD1222 (ChAdOx1 nCoV-19) in healthy adults. For TCRbeta chain sequencing, PBMC samples were collected from trial participants at day 0 and at day 28 after the second dose. The CDR3 regions of human TCRbeta chains were analyzed by immunosequencing. In the original analysis: TCRs in the repertoires were compared against a reference library of SARS-CoV-2-specific TCRs that had been generated with the MIRA antigen-specificity platform. Breadth meant the fraction of unique TCRs that were SARS-CoV-2-associated, whereas depth meant the fraction of total T cells that were SARS-CoV-2-associated. Each spike-specific TCR was assigned to its reactive spike region and to a CD4 or CD8 class using the MIRA data. Log10-transformed breadth and depth values were compared by one-way ANOVA with Sidak's multiple comparisons tests. TCRdb carries this immuneACCESS record with in-frame sequences only. Its versions omit some clonotypes, under half of them owing to an unresolved V gene in the studies checked, with the rest unexplained. V and J calls and clone size come straight from that table; D and trimming were deduced from the DNA. The sample includes around 50,000 clones, with around 84% observed a single time. The ten largest make up about 9.4% of the sample.

The chain is made from TRBV19 and TRBJ2-1, and TRBD2 aligns with 10 junction nucleotides. The origin of this receptor is an adult in good health. The sample consisted of peripheral blood, taken on day 0 of AZD1222 vaccination. The DNA sequence reads TGTGCCAGTATTGGGGGGGCTAGCGGGAGTCGAAATGAGCAGTTCTTC. Its protein is CASIGGASGSRNEQFF.